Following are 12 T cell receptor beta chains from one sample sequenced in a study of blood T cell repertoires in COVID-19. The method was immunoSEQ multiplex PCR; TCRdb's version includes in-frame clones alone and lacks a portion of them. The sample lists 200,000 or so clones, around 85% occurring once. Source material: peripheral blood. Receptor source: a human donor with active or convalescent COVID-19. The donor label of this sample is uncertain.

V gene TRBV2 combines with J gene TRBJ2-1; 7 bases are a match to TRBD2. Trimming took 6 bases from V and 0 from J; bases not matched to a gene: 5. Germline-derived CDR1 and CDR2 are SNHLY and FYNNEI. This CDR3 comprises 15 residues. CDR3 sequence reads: CASRASGGSYNEQFF. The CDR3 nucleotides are TGTGCCAGCAGAGCTAGCGGAGGCTCCTACAATGAGCAGTTCTTC.

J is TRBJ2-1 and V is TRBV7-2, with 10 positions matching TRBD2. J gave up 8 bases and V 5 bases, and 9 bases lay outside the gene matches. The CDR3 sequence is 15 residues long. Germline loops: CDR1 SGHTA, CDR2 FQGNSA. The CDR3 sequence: CASSPQRGGIYEQFF. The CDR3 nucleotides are TGTGCCAGCAGCCCACAGCGGGGGGGCATCTATGAGCAGTTCTTC.

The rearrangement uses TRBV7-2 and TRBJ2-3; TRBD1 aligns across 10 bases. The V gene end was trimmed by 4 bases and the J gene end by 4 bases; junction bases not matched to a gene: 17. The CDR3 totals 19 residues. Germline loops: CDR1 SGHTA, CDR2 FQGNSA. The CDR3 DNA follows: TGTGCCAGCAGCTCTCGTCCGCCGGGACAGGGGATGGGTGCAGATACGCAGTATTTT. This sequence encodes CASSSRPPGQGMGADTQYF.

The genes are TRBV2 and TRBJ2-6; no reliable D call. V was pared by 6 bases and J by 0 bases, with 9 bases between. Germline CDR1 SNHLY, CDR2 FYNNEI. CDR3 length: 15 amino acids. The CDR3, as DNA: TGTGCCAGCAGGACCAGAGGCTCTGGGGCCAACGTCCTGACTTTC. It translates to CASRTRGSGANVLTF.

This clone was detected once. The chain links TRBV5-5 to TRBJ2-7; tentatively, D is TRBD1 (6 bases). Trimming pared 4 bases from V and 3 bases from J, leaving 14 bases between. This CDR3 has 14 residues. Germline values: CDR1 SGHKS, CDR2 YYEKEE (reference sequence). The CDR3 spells CASSPRTAYYEQYF. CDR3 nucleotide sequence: TGTGCCAGCAGCCCAAGGACAGCCTACTACGAGCAGTACTTC.

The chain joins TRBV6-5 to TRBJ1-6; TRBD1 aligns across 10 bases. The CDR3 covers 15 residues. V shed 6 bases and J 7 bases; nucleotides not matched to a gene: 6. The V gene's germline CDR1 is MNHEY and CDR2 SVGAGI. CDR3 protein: CASRAPGQGNSPLHF. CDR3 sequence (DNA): TGTGCCAGCAGAGCCCCGGGACAGGGGAATTCACCCCTCCACTTT.

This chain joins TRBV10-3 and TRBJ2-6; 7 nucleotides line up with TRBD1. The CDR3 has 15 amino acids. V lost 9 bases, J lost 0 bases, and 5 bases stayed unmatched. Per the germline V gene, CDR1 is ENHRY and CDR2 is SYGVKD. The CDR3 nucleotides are TGTGCCATGGGGGACAGCCACTCTGGGGCCAACGTCCTGACTTTC. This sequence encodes CAMGDSHSGANVLTF.

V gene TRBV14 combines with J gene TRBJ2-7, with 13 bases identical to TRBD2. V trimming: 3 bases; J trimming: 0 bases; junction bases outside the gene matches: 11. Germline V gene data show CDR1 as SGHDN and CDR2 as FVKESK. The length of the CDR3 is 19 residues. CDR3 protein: CASSQRPGLAGPSSYEQYF. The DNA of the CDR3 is TGTGCCAGCAGCCAGAGACCGGGACTAGCGGGACCGAGCTCCTACGAGCAGTACTTC.

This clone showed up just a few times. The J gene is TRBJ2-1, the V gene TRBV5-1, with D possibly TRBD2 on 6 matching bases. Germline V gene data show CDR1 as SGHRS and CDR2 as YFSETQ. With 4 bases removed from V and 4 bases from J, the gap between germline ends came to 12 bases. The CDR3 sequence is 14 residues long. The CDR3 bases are TGCGCCAGCAGCCTGGAGACTAGTTACAATGAGCAGTTCTTC. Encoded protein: CASSLETSYNEQFF.

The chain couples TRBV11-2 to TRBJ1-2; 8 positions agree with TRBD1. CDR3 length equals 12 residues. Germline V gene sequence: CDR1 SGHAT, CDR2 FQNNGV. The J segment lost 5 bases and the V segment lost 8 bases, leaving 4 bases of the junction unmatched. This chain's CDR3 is CASRGQVYGYTF. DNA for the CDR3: TGTGCCAGCCGGGGACAGGTTTATGGCTACACCTTC.

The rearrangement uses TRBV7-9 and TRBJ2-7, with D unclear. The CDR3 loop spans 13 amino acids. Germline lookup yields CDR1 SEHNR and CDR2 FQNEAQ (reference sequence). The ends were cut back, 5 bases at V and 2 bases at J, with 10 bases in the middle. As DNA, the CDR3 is TGTGCCAGCAGCCCCCAGGCGCCCTACGAGCAGTACTTC. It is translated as CASSPQAPYEQYF.

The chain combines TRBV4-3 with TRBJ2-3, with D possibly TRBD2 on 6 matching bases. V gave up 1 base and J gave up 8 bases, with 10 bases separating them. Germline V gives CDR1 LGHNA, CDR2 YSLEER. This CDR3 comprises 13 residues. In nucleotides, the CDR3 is TGCGCCAGCAGCCAAGGGGGGGATACTACGCAGTATTTT. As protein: CASSQGGDTTQYF.